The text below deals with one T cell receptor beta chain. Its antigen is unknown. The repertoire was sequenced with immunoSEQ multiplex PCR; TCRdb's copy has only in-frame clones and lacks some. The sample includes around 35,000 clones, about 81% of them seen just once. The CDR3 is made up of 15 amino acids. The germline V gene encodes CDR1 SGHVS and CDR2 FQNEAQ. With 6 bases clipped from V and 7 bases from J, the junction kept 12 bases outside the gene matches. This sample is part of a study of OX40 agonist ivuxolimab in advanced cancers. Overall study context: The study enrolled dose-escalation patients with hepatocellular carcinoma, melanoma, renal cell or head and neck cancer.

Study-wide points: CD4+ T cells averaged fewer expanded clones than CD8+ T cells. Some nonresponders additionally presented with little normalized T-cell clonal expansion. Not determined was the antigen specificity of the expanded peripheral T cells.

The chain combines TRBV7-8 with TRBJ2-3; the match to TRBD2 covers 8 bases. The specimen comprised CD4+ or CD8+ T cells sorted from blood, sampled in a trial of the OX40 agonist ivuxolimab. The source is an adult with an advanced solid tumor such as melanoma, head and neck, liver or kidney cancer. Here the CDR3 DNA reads TGTGCCAGCAGTTCTACTAGCGGTGGCGGGAATACGCAGTATTTT. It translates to CASSSTSGGGNTQYF.